This T cell receptor beta chain was sequenced for a study of blood T cell repertoires in COVID-19. Background on the study: COVID-19 samples, acute and convalescent, were from the United States, Italy and Spain. PBMCs, B-cell-depleted T cells, or T cells provided the cDNA or gDNA that made up the material.

Original processing methods: Nucleated cell counts were estimated from reference gene primer amplification. Some clones are missing from TCRdb's copy, which holds only in-frame ones; the method was immunoSEQ multiplex PCR. The V and J calls and clone size are taken from that table; D and trimming were inferred from the DNA. The sample consists of hundreds of thousands of clones, more than 85% of them appearing once. This receptor was identified in a man in his 60s with acute or convalescent COVID-19. Sequencing used peripheral blood.

The CDR3 reads CASSLVMSLADQETQYF. The CDR3 DNA follows: TGTGCCAGCAGCTTAGTGATGAGTCTAGCGGATCAAGAGACCCAGTACTTC. The rearrangement links TRBV7-2 to TRBJ2-5; 7 nucleotides match TRBD2. Germline loops: CDR1 SGHTA, CDR2 FQGNSA. The junction had 10 bases not matched to a gene; V was cut back by 1 base and J by 2 bases. The CDR3 is 17 amino acids.